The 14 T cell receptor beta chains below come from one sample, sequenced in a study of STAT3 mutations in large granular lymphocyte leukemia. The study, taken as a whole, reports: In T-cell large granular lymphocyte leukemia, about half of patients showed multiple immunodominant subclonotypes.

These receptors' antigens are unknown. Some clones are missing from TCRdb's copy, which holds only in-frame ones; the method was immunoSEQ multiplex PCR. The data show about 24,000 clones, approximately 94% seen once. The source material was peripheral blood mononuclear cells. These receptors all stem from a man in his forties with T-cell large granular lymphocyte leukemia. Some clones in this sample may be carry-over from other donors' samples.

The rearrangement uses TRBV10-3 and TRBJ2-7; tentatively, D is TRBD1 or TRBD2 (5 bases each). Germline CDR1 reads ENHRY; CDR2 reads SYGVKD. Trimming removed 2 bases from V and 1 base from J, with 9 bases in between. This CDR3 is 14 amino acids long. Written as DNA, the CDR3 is TGTGCCATCAGTGAGGCGAGGGGATCCTACGAGCAGTACTTC. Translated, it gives CAISEARGSYEQYF.

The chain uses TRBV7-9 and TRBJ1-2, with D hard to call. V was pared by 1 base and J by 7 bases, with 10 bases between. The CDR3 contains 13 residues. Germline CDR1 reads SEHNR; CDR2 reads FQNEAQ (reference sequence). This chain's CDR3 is CASSLGLEGGYTF. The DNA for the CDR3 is TGTGCCAGCAGCTTAGGTTTGGAGGGTGGCTACACCTTC.

CDR3 nucleotides: TGCGCCAGCAGCTTGGATGGCGGGGAGACAGATACGCAGTATTTT. Translation: CASSLDGGETDTQYF. V is TRBV5-1 and J is TRBJ2-3; D might be TRBD2 (6 bases). Germline V gene sequence: CDR1 SGHRS, CDR2 YFSETQ. Trimming took off 0 bases at V and 3 bases at J, with 11 bases between the two ends. The length of the CDR3 is 15 residues. Drawing the rest from reference TRBV5-1 and TRBJ2-3, the complete variable domain is KAGVTQTPRYLIKTRGQQVTLSCSPISGHRSVSWYQQTPGQGLQFLFEYFSETQRNKGNFPGRFSGRQFSNSRSEMNVSTLELGDSALYLCASSLDGGETDTQYFGPGTRLTVL.

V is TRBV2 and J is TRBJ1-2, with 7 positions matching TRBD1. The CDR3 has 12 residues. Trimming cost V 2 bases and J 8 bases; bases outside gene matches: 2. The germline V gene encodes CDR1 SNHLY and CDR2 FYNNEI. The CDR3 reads CASSEQGGGYTF. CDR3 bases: TGTGCCAGCAGTGAACAGGGGGGCGGCTACACCTTC. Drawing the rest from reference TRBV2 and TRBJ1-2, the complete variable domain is EPEVTQTPSHQVTQMGQEVILRCVPISNHLYFYWYRQILGQKVEFLVSFYNNEISEKSEIFDDQFSVERPDGSNFTLKIRSTKLEDSAMYFCASSEQGGGYTFGSGTRLTVV.

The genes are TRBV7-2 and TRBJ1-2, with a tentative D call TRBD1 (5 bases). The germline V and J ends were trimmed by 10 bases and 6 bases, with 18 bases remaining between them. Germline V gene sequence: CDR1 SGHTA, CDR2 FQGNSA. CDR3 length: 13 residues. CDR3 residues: CATQKGPLNGYTF. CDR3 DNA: TGTGCCACCCAGAAGGGGCCTTTAAATGGCTACACCTTC.

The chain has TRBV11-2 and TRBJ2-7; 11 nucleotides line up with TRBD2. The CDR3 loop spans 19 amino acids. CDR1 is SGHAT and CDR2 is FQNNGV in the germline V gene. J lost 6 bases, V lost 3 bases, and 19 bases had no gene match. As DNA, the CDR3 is TGTGCCAGCAGCTTGGGGGGCCTAGCGGGGGGTACCCTTAGCGCCGAGCAGTACTTC. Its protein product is CASSLGGLAGGTLSAEQYF.

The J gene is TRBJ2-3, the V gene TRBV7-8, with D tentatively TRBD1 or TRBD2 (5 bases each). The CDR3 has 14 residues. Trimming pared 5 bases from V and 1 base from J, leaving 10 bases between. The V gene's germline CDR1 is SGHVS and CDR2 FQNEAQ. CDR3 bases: TGTGCCAGCAGCCTTAGAGGGGGCACAGATACGCAGTATTTT. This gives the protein CASSLRGGTDTQYF.

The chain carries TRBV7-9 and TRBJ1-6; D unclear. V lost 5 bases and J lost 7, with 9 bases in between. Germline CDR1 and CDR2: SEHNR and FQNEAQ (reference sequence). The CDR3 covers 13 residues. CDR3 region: CASSPQLNSPLHF. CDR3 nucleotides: TGTGCCAGCAGCCCCCAGCTAAATTCACCCCTCCACTTT.

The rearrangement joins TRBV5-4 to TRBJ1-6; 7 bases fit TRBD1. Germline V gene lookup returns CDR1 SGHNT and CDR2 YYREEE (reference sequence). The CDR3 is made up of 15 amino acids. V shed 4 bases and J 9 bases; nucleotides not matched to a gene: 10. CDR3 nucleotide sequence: TGTGCCAGCAGCATAAACAGGGGCCTGGGTTCACCCCTCCACTTT. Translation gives CASSINRGLGSPLHF.

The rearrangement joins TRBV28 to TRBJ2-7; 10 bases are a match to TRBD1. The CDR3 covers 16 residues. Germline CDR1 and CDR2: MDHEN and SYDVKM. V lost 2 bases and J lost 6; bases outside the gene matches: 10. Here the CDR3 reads CASSLPPGDRGGEQYF. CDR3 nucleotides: TGTGCCAGCAGTTTACCCCCTGGGGACAGGGGCGGCGAGCAGTACTTC.

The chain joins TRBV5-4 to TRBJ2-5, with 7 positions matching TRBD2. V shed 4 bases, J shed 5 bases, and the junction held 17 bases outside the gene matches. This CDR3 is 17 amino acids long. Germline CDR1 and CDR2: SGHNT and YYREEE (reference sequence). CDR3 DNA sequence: TGTGCCAGCAGCCGCGGGGGAAGCGGGGCCCCGCGGGAGACCCAGTACTTC. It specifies CASSRGGSGAPRETQYF. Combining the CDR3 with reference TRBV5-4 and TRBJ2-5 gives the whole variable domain ETGVTQSPTHLIKTRGQQVTLRCSSQSGHNTVSWYQQALGQGPQFIFQYYREEENGRGNFPPRFSGLQFPNYSSELNVNALELDDSALYLCASSRGGSGAPRETQYFGPGTRLLVL.

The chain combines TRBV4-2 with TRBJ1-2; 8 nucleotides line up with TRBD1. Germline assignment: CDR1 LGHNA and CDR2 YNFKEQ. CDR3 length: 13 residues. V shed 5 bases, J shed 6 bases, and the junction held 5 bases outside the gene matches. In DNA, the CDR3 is TGTGCCAGCAGCGGTCAGGGGGCAGATGGCTACACCTTC. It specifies CASSGQGADGYTF.

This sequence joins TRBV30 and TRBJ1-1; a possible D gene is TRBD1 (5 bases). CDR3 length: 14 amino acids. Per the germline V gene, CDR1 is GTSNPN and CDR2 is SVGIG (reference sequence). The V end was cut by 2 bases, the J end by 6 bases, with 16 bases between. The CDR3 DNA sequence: TGTGCCTGGAGTCCCCCGGGGCTGAGGGCTGAAGCTTTCTTT. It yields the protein CAWSPPGLRAEAFF.

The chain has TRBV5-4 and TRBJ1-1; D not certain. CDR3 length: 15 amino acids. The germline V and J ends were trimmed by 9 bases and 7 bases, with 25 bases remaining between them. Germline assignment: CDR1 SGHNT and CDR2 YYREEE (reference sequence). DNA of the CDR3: TGTGCCACCCAAACGGGCAGGCAAGGGTTCAGTGAAGCTTTCTTT. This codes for CATQTGRQGFSEAFF.